These 8 T cell receptor beta chains were sequenced from one sample in a study of cytomegalovirus exposure and HLA in healthy donors (dated by TCRdb to about 2017). Library method: the immunoSEQ multiplex PCR assay. The table comes from immuneACCESS by way of TCRdb, which keeps in-frame sequences with V and J called. Part of the clones is missing from these tables; in studies checked, under half for an unresolved V gene and the rest for unknown reasons. The sample table records under 50,000 clones; 94% of these occur just once. Of the sample, 7.8% falls within the top ten clones. What was sequenced was PBMCs. The receptor source for this set is a woman younger than 35 in good health and CMV-seropositive.

The rearrangement links TRBV2 to TRBJ1-5, with D maybe TRBD1 (5 bases). Per germline, CDR1 SNHLY and CDR2 FYNNEI. V shed 4 bases and J shed 0 bases, with 10 bases lying between them. The CDR3 contains 15 residues. This chain's CDR3 is CASSAMDISNQPQHF. DNA of the CDR3: TGTGCCAGCAGTGCGATGGACATTAGCAATCAGCCCCAGCATTTT.

The gene calls are TRBV27 and TRBJ1-1; a weak D match, TRBD1 (6 bases). V lost 2 bases to trimming and J lost 6 bases, with 13 bases between them. The CDR3 has 14 residues. Per the germline V gene, CDR1 is MNHEY and CDR2 is SMNVEV (reference sequence). The chain's CDR3 is CASSLAIGQPEAFF. In DNA form, the CDR3 reads TGTGCCAGCAGTTTAGCGATAGGACAGCCTGAAGCTTTCTTT.

V is TRBV5-4 and J is TRBJ2-7; 9 bases match TRBD2. The CDR3 is made up of 18 amino acids. Germline trimming cut 0 bases from V and 5 bases from J; bases unmatched to any gene: 15. Germline lookup yields CDR1 SGHNT and CDR2 YYREEE (reference sequence). CDR3 in DNA: TGTGCCAGCAGCTTGGCCCTAGCGGGAATCCCCGCTTTTGACGAGCAGTACTTC. Translating gives CASSLALAGIPAFDEQYF. Combining the CDR3 with reference TRBV5-4 and TRBJ2-7 gives the whole variable domain ETGVTQSPTHLIKTRGQQVTLRCSSQSGHNTVSWYQQALGQGPQFIFQYYREEENGRGNFPPRFSGLQFPNYSSELNVNALELDDSALYLCASSLALAGIPAFDEQYFGPGTRLTVT.

V usage is TRBV4-2 and J usage is TRBJ2-1; possibly TRBD2 for D (5 bases). Deletions cut 0 bases from V and 3 bases from J, with 9 bases between. Germline CDR1 reads LGHNA; CDR2 reads YNFKEQ. The CDR3 contains 15 residues. CDR3 sequence: CASSQETGFYNEQFF. DNA of the CDR3: TGTGCCAGCAGCCAAGAAACGGGATTCTACAATGAGCAGTTCTTC.

The chain has TRBV27 and TRBJ2-3, with TRBD1 identical over 9 bases. The CDR3 extends over 17 amino acids. V was clipped by 0 bases and J by 2 bases; unmatched bases: 6. CDR1 is MNHEY and CDR2 is SMNVEV in the germline V gene (reference sequence). The CDR3 spells CASSLSRTGAYTDTQYF. CDR3 in DNA: TGTGCCAGCAGTTTATCCCGGACAGGGGCCTACACAGATACGCAGTATTTT.

The rearrangement links TRBV5-6 to TRBJ1-2, with D perhaps TRBD1 (5 bases). Trimming pared 0 bases from V and 5 bases from J, leaving 14 bases between. Germline-derived CDR1 and CDR2 are SGHDT and YYEEEE. CDR3 length equals 15 residues. The CDR3 loop reads CASSLGGGLRYGYTF. DNA for the CDR3: TGTGCCAGCAGCTTGGGCGGGGGATTAAGATATGGCTACACCTTC.

V is TRBV7-9 and J is TRBJ2-7; 8 nucleotides line up with TRBD2. V shed 6 bases, J shed 1 base, and the junction held 11 bases outside the gene matches. Germline CDR1 is SEHNR and CDR2 is FQNEAQ (reference sequence). The CDR3 runs to 16 residues. Here the CDR3 reads CASSPSQLAVSYEQYF. CDR3 nucleotide sequence: TGTGCCAGCAGTCCTAGCCAACTAGCGGTATCCTACGAGCAGTACTTC.

The V gene is TRBV19, the J gene TRBJ1-1, with D hard to call. The CDR3 is 14 residues long. CDR1 is LNHDA, CDR2 SQIVND, per germline (reference sequence). V was clipped by 3 bases and J by 4 bases, with 12 bases between them. The CDR3 here is CASSIGREGTEAFF. In nucleotides, the CDR3 is TGTGCCAGTAGTATCGGGAGAGAGGGCACTGAAGCTTTCTTT.